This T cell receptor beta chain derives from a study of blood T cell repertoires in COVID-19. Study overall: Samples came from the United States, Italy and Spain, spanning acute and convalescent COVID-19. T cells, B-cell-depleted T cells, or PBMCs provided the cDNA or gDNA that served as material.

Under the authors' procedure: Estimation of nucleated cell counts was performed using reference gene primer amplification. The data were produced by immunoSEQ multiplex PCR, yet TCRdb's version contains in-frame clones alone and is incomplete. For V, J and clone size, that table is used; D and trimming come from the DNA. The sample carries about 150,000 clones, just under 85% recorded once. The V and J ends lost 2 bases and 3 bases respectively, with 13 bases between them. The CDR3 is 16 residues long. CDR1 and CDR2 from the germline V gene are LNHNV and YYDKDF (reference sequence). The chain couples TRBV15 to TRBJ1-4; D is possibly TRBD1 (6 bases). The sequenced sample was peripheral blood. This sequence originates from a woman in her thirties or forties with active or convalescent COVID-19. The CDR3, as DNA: TGTGCCACCAGCAGACCTCAGGGGTCGTCTAATGAAAAACTGTTTTTT. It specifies CATSRPQGSSNEKLFF.